The T cell receptor beta chain described here comes from a study of sequential checkpoint blockade in melanoma. Study information: First-line arms were nivolumab then ipilimumab, or the reverse, randomized 1:1. DNA from around 87 pretreatment tumor samples underwent TCRβ immunosequencing. Study-wide findings and caveats: Response in arm A was associated with pretreatment TIL clonality.

Concerning this clone itself: The antigen remains unidentified.

Treatment here: randomized to nivolumab then ipilimumab (arm A) or the reverse (arm B). DNA-damaging chemotherapy had not been given to any patient beforehand. The data were produced by immunoSEQ multiplex PCR, yet TCRdb's version contains in-frame clones alone and is incomplete. The table shows about 20,000 clones, with around 70% occurring only once. Germline lookup yields CDR1 SGHVS and CDR2 FNYEAQ. J was trimmed by 4 bases and V by 6 bases; bases with no gene match: 15. The CDR3 loop spans 19 amino acids. The chain combines TRBV7-6 with TRBJ2-6, with TRBD1 matching over 10 bases. This specimen consisted of tumor tissue (inferred from file names), obtained from a patient given nivolumab and ipilimumab in sequence. This receptor was identified in a human donor with melanoma. The CDR3 nucleotides read TGTGCCAGCAGTTCTCCCCCGGGACAGGGGCTAACCGGGGCCAACGTCCTGACTTTC. Its translation is CASSSPPGQGLTGANVLTF.